This TCR beta chain was retrieved from a study of T-cell reconstitution after alpha-beta-depleted transplantation in children. As it was prepared, the TCRbeta library received unique molecular identifiers. Using its own MiXCR run on the PCR reads, TCRdb lists one record per CDR3 protein. Of almost 500,000 distinct CDR3 sequences detected, 12% appear once; the ten largest clones hold approximately 5.4%. V shed 3 bases and J shed 0 bases, with 9 bases lying between them. Per the germline V gene, CDR1 is DFQATT and CDR2 is SNEGSKA (reference sequence). This CDR3 is 14 amino acids long. The sample consisted of PBMCs from the stem cell graft donor, taken from the stem cell graft. This TCR derives from a human donor who donated a stem cell graft to a child with combined immunodeficiency. J is TRBJ2-1 and V is TRBV20-1; D unclear. The CDR3 is CSASGLDSYNEQFF. CDR3 DNA sequence: TGCAGTGCTAGTGGTCTAGACTCCTACAATGAGCAGTTCTTC.